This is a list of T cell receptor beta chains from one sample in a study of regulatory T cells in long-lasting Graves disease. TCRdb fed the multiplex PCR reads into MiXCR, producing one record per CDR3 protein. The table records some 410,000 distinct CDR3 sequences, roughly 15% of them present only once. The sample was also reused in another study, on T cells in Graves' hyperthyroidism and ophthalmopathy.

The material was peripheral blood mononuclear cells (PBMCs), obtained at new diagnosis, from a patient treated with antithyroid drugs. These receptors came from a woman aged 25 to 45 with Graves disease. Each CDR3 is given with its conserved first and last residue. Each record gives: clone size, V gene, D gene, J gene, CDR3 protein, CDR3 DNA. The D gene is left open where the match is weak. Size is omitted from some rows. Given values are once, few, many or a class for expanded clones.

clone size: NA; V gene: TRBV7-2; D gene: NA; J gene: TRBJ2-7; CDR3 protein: CASKAAEVYHEQYF; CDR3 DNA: TGTGCCAGCAAAGCTGCTGAGGTTTACCACGAGCAGTACTTC
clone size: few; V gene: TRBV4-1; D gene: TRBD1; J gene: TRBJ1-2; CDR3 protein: CASSPKQGIGYGYTF; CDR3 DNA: TGTGCCAGCAGCCCTAAACAGGGGATCGGCTATGGCTACACCTTC
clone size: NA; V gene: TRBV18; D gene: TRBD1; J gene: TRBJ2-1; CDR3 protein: CASSPGTGPYEQFF; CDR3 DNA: TGTGCCAGCTCACCGGGGACAGGTCCTTACGAGCAGTTCTTC
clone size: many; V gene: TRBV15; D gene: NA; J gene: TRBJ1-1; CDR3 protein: CATSRDWGSMNTEAFF; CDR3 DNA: TGTGCCACCAGCAGAGATTGGGGCAGCATGAACACTGAAGCTTTCTTT
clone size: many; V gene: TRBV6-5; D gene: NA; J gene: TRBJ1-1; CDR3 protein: CASSFRRGVGAFF; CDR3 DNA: TGTGCCAGCAGTTTCAGAAGGGGGGTGGGAGCTTTCTTT
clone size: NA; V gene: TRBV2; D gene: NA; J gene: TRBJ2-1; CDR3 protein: CASSGGRSYNERFF; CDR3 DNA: TGTGCCAGCAGTGGGGGCAGGTCTTACAATGAGCGGTTCTTC
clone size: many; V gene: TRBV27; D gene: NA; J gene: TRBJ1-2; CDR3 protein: CASSLSRDYGYTF; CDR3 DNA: TGTGCCAGCAGTTTATCGCGAGACTATGGCTACACCTTC
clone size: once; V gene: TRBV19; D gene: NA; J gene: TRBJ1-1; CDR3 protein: CASSKLMNTEAFF; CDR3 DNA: TGTGCCAGTAGTAAGCTCATGAACACTGAAGCTTTCTTT
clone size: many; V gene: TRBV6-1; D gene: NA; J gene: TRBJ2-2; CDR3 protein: CASRKTQDGANTGELFF; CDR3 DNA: TGTGCCAGCAGAAAAACCCAGGACGGCGCGAACACCGGGGAGCTGTTTTTT
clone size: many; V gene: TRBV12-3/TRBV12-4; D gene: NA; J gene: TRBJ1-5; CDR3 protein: CASSRGFYSNQPQHF; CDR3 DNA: TGTGCCAGCAGCCGGGGGTTCTATAGCAATCAGCCCCAGCATTTT
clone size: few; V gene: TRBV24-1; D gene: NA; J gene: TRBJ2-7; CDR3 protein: CATSDFGDEQYF; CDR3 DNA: TGTGCCACCAGTGATTTCGGCGACGAGCAGTACTTC
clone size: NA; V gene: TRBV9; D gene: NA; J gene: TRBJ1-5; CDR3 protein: CASSPGLKNQPQHF; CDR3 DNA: TGTGCCAGCAGCCCGGGACTGAAAAATCAGCCCCAGCATTTT
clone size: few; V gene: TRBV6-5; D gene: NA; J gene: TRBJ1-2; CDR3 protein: CASSYVFDKDDGYTF; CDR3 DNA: TGTGCCAGCAGTTATGTCTTCGACAAGGACGATGGCTACACCTTC
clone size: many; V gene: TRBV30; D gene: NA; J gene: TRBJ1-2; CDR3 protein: CAWSLEYGYTF; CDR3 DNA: TGTGCCTGGAGTTTGGAGTATGGCTACACCTTC
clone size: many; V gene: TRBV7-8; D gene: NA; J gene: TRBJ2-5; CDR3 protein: CASSLHGGEETQYF; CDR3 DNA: TGTGCCAGCAGCTTACATGGCGGGGAAGAGACCCAGTACTTC
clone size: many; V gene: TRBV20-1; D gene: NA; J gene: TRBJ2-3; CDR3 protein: CSASEGYTDTQYF; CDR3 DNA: TGCAGTGCTAGTGAGGGCTACACAGATACGCAGTATTTT
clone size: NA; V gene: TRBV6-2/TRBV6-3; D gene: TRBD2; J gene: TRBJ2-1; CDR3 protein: CASSDKLADYNEQFF; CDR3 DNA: TGTGCCAGCAGTGACAAACTAGCGGACTACAATGAGCAGTTCTTC
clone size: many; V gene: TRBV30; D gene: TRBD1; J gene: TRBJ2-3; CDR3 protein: CAWTTGDSSTDTQYF; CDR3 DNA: TGTGCCTGGACCACCGGGGACAGCAGCACAGATACGCAGTATTTT
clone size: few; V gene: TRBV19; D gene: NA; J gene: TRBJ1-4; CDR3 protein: CASSNRDGTEKLFF; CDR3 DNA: TGTGCCAGTAGTAACCGGGACGGAACTGAAAAACTGTTTTTT
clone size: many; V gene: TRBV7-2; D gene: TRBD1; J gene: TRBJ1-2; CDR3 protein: CASSRDRAGGYTF; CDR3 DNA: TGTGCCAGCAGCCGGGACAGGGCAGGAGGCTACACCTTC
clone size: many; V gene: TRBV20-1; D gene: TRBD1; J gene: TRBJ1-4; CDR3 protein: CSATDRAEVEKLFF; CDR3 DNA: TGCAGTGCTACTGACAGGGCTGAAGTTGAAAAACTGTTTTTT
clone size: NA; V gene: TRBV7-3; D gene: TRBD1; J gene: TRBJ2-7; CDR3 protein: CASSLDPRDRAAYEQYF; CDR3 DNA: TGTGCCAGCAGCTTGGATCCCCGGGACAGGGCTGCCTACGAGCAGTACTTC
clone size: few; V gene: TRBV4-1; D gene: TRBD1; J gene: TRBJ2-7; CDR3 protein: CARSQETGGSYEQYF; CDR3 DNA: TGCGCCCGCAGCCAAGAGACAGGGGGATCCTACGAGCAGTACTTC
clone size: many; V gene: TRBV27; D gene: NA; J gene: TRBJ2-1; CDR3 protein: CASSPASMGNEQFF; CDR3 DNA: TGTGCCAGCAGTCCTGCCTCAATGGGCAATGAGCAGTTCTTC
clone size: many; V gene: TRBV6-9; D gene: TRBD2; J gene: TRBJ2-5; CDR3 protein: CASSYRKTSGRTETQYF; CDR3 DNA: TGTGCCAGCAGTTACCGCAAGACTAGCGGGAGAACAGAGACCCAGTACTTC
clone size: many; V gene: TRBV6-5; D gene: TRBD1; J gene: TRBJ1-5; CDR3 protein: CASSYFGQDNQPQHF; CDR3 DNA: TGTGCCAGCAGTTACTTCGGACAGGACAATCAGCCCCAGCATTTT
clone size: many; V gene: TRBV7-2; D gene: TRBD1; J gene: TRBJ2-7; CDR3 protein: CASSVTGADYEQYF; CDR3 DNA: TGTGCCAGCAGCGTGACAGGGGCGGACTACGAGCAGTACTTC
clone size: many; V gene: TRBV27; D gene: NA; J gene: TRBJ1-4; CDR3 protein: CASSRNQGYEKLFF; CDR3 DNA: TGTGCCAGCAGTCGAAATCAGGGTTATGAAAAACTGTTTTTT
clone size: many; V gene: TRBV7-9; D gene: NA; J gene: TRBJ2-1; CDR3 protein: CASSPRVGGGTPNEQFF; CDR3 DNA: TGTGCCAGCAGCCCGAGAGTCGGGGGCGGGACTCCCAATGAGCAGTTCTTC
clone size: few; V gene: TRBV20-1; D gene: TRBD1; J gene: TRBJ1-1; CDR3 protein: CSASLDRVGEAFF; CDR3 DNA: TGCAGTGCTAGTCTGGACAGGGTCGGGGAAGCTTTCTTT
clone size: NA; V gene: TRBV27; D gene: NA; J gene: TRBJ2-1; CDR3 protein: CASSLNRGPIEQFF; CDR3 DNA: TGTGCCAGCAGTTTAAACCGAGGCCCAATCGAGCAGTTCTTC
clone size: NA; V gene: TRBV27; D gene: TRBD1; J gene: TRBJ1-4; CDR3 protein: CASSLRDREAVTNEKLFF; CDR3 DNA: TGTGCCAGCAGTTTGCGCGACAGGGAAGCGGTGACTAATGAAAAACTGTTTTTT
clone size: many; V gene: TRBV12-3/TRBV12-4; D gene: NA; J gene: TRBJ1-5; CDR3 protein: CASSFSTGNQPQHF; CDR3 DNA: TGTGCCAGCAGTTTTTCGACAGGCAATCAGCCCCAGCATTTT
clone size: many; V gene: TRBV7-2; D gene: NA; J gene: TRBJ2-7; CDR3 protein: CASSYYYEQYF; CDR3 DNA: TGTGCCAGCAGCTACTACTACGAGCAGTACTTC
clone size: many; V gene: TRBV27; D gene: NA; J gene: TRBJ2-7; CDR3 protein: CASSANGLDWEYF; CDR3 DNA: TGTGCCAGCAGTGCCAATGGCTTAGACTGGGAGTACTTC
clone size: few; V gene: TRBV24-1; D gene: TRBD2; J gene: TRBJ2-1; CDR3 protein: CATEGLAGGEQFF; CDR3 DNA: TGTGCCACAGAAGGACTAGCGGGCGGTGAGCAGTTCTTC
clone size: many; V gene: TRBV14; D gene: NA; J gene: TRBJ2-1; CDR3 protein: CASSPTISSYNEQFF; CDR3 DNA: TGTGCCAGCAGCCCGACTATAAGCTCCTACAATGAGCAGTTCTTC
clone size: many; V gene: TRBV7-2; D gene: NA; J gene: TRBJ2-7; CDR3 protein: CASSLGGPRVYEQYF; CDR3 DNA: TGTGCCAGCAGCTTAGGGGGCCCCAGAGTCTACGAGCAGTACTTC
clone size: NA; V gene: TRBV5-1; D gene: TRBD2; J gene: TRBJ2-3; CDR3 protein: CASSLGLAGSLPDTQYF; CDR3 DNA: TGCGCCAGCAGCTTGGGACTAGCGGGAAGTTTACCAGATACGCAGTATTTT
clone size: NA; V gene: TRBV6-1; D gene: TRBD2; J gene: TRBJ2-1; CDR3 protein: CASTPTGRGGNEQFF; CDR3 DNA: TGTGCCAGCACCCCGACCGGGAGGGGAGGGAATGAGCAGTTCTTC
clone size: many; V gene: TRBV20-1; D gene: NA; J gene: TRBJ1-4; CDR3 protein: CSARGGQAATNEKLFF; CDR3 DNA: TGCAGTGCTAGAGGCGGGCAAGCGGCAACTAATGAAAAACTGTTTTTT
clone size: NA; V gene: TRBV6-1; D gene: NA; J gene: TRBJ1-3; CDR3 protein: CASSRVSASGNTIYF; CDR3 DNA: TGTGCCAGCAGTCGCGTATCCGCTTCAGGAAACACCATATATTTT
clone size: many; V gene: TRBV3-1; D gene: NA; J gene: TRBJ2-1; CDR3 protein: CASSQRGSGDEQFF; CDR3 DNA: TGTGCCAGCAGCCAAAGAGGGAGTGGCGATGAGCAGTTCTTC
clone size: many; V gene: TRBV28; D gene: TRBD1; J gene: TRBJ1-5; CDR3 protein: CASSRVQGIGNQPQHF; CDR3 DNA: TGTGCCAGTAGTCGGGTACAGGGGATAGGCAATCAGCCCCAGCATTTT
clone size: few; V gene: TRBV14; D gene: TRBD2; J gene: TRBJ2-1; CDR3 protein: CASSQDTSGSGYEQFF; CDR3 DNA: TGTGCCAGCAGCCAAGATACTAGCGGGAGTGGGTACGAGCAGTTCTTC
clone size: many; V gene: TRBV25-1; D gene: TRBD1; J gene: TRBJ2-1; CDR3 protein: CASSEGDREYSYNEQFF; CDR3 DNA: TGTGCCAGCAGTGAGGGCGACAGGGAATATTCCTACAATGAGCAGTTCTTC
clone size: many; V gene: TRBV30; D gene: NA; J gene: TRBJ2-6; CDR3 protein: CAWSRGGDSGANVLTF; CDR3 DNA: TGTGCCTGGAGTCGTGGCGGCGACTCTGGGGCCAACGTCCTGACTTTC
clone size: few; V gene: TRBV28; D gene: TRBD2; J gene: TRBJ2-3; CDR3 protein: CASSLSGLAGSTDTQYF; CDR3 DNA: TGTGCCAGCAGTCTCAGCGGACTAGCGGGTTCCACAGATACGCAGTATTTT
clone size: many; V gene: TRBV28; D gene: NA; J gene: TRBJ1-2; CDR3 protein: CASRPGMVYGYTF; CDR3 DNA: TGTGCCAGCAGACCCGGAATGGTCTATGGCTACACCTTC
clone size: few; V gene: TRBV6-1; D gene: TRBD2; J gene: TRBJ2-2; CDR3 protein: CASRTSGRAATGELFF; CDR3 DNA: TGTGCCAGCCGGACTAGCGGGAGGGCTGCCACCGGGGAGCTGTTTTTT
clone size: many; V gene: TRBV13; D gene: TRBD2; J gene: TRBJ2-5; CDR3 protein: CASSHNSVGTISPETQYF; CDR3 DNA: TGTGCCAGCAGCCACAACTCCGTCGGGACTATTTCCCCGGAGACCCAGTACTTC
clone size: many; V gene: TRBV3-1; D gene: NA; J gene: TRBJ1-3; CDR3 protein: CASSPRSVGSAGNTIYF; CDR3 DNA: TGTGCCAGCAGCCCCCGCTCCGTTGGTAGCGCTGGAAACACCATATATTTT
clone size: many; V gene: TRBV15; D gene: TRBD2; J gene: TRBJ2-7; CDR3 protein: CATSDGGLADYEQYF; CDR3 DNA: TGTGCCACCAGCGACGGGGGACTAGCGGACTACGAGCAGTACTTC